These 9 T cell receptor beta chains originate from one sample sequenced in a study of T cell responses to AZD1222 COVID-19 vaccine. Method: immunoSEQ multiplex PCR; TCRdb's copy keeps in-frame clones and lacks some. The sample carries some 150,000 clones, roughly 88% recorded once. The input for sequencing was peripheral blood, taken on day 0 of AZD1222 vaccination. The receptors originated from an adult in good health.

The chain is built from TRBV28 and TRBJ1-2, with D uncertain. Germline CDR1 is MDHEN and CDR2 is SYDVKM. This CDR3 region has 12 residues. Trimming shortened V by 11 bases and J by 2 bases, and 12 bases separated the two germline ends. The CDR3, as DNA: TGTGCCTCCGAGGAGGGAAACTATGGCTACACCTTC. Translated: CASEEGNYGYTF.

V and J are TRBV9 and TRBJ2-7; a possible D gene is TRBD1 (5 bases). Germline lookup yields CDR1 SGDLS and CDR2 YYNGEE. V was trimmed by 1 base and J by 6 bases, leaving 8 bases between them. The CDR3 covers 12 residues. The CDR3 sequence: CASSVYQGEQYF. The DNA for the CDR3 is TGTGCCAGCAGCGTATATCAGGGCGAGCAGTACTTC.

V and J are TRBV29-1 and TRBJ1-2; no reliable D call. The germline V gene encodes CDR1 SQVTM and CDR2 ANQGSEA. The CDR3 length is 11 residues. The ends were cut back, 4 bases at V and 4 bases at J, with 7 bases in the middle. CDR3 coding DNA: TGCAGCGTTGTATTTGGCTATGGCTACACCTTC. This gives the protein CSVVFGYGYTF.

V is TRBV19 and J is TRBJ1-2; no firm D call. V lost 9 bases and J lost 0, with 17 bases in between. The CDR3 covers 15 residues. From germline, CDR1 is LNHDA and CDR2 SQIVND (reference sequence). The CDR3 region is CASRTPSAANYGYTF. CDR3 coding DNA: TGTGCCAGCCGGACTCCTTCCGCAGCTAACTATGGCTACACCTTC.

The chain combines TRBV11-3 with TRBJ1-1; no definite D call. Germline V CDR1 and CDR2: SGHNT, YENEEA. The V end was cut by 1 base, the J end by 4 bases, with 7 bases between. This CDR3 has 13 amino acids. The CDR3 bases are TGTGCCAGCAGCTTAGTAGGGTCCACTGAAGCTTTCTTT. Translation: CASSLVGSTEAFF.

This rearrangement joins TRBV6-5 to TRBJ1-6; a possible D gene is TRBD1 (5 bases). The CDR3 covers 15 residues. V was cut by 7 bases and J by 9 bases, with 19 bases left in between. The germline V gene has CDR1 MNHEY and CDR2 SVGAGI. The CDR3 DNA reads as TGTGCCAGCAACCAAATGGGGCAGGGAGGTTCACCCCTCCACTTT. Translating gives CASNQMGQGGSPLHF.

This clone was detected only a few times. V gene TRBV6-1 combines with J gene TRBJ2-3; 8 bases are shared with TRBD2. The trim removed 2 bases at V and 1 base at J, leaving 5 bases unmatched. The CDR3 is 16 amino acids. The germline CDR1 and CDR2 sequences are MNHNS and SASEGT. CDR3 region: CASSEQPGGGTDTQYF. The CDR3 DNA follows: TGTGCCAGCAGTGAACAACCGGGAGGGGGCACAGATACGCAGTATTTT.

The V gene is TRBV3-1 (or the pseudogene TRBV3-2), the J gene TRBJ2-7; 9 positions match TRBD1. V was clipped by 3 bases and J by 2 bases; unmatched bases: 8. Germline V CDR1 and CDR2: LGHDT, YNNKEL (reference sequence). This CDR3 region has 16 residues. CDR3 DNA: TGTGCCAGCAGCCAGGCGAGTGGGACAGGGCCCTACGAGCAGTACTTC. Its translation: CASSQASGTGPYEQYF.

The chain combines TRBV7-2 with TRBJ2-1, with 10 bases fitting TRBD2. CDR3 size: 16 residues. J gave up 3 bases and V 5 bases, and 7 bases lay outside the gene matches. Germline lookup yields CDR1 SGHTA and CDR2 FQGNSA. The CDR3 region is CASSLSASGSYNEQFF. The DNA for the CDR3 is TGTGCCAGCAGCCTCAGCGCTAGCGGGAGCTACAATGAGCAGTTCTTC. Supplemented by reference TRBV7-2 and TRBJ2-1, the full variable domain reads GAGVSQSPSNKVTEKGKDVELRCDPISGHTALYWYRQSLGQGLEFLIYFQGNSAPDKSGLPSDRFSAERTGGSVSTLTIQRTQQEDSAVYLCASSLSASGSYNEQFFGPGTRLTVL.